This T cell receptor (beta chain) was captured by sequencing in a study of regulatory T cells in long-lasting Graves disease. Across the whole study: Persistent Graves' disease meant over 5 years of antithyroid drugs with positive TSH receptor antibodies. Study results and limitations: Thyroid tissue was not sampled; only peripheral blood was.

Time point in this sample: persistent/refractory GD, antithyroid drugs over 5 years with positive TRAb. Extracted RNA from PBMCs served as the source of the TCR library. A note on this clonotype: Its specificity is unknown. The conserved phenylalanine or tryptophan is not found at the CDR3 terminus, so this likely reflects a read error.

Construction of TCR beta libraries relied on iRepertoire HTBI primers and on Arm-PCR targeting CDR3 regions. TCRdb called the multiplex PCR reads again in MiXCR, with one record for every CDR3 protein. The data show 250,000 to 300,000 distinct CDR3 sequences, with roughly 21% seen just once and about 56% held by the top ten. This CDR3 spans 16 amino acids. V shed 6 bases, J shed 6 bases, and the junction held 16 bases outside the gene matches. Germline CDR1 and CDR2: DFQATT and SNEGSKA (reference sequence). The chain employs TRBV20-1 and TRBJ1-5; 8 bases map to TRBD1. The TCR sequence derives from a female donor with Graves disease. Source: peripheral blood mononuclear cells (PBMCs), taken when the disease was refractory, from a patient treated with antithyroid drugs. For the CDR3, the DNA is TGCAGTGCACTAATAAAGCAGGGGGCATTGCCTCAGCCCCAGCATCTT. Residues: CSALIKQGALPQPQHL.